This entry features one TCR beta chain sequence. The target antigen is unknown. This record comes from a study of OX40 agonist ivuxolimab in advanced cancers. Overall study context: Ivuxolimab doses were 0.01, 0.1, 0.3, 1.5, 3 or 10 mg/kg every 2 weeks. Recorded diagnoses for dose-escalation patients were hepatocellular carcinoma, melanoma, renal cell or head and neck cancer. Three partial responders included one hepatocellular carcinoma patient and two cutaneous melanoma patients. Study-level findings and limits: Blood T cells, both CD4+ and CD8+, expanded clonally by week 6 at 0.1 to 3.0 mg/kg.

The data were produced by immunoSEQ multiplex PCR, yet TCRdb's version contains in-frame clones alone and is incomplete. There are about 80,000 clones in the sample; over 75% occur only once, and approximately 6.2% lies in the top ten. CDR1 is SNHLY, CDR2 FYNNEI, per germline. CDR3 size: 15 residues. V was pared by 5 bases and J by 3 bases, with 6 bases of the junction left unmatched. The receptor was derived from an adult with an advanced solid tumor such as melanoma, head and neck, liver or kidney cancer. This sequence joins TRBV2 and TRBJ1-2, with 10 nucleotides matching TRBD1. The sequences come from CD4+ or CD8+ T cells sorted from blood, collected in a trial of the OX40 agonist ivuxolimab. DNA for the CDR3: TGTGCCAGCAGTCGCACCGGGACAGGGGACTATGGCTACACCTTC. The encoded protein is CASSRTGTGDYGYTF. The full variable domain, in which reference TRBV2 and TRBJ1-2 provide the parts outside the CDR3, is EPEVTQTPSHQVTQMGQEVILRCVPISNHLYFYWYRQILGQKVEFLVSFYNNEISEKSEIFDDQFSVERPDGSNFTLKIRSTKLEDSAMYFCASSRTGTGDYGYTFGSGTRLTVV.